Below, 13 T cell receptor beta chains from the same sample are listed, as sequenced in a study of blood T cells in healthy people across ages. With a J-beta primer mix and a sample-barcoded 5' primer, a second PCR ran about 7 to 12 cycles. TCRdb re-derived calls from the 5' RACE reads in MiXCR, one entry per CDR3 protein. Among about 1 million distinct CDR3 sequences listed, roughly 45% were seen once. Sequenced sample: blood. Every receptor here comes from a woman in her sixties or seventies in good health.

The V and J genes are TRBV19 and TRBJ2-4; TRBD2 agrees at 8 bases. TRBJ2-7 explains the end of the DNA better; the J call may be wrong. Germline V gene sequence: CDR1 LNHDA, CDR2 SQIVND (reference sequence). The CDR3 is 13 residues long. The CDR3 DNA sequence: TGTGCCAGTAACGGCGGGAGGAAGGACGAGCAGTACTTC. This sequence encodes CASNGGRKDEQYF.

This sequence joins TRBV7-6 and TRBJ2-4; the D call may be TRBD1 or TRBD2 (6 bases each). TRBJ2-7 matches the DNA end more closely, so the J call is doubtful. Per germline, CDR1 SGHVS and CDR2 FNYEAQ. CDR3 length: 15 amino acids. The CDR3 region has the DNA TGTGCCAGCAGCTTAGATCGGGGGCTGGGCTACGAGCAGTACTTC. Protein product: CASSLDRGLGYEQYF.

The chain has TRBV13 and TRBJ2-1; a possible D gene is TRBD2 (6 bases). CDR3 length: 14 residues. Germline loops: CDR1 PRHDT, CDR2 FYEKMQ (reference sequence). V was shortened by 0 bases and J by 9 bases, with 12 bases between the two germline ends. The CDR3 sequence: CASSLGPEGSEQFF. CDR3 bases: TGTGCCAGCAGCTTAGGACCGGAGGGGAGTGAGCAGTTCTTC.

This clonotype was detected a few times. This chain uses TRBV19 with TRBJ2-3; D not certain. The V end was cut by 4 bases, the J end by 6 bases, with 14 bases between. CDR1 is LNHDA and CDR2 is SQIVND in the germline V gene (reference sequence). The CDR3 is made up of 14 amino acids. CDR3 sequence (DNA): TGTGCCAGTAGTAAGCCGGCCTTCACGGATACGCAGTATTTT. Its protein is CASSKPAFTDTQYF.

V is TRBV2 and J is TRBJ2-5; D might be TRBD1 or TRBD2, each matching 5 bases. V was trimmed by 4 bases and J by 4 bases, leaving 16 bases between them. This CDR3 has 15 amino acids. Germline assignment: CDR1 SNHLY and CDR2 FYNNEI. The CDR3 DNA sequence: TGTGCCAGCAGTGTCGGGAACAGGCTAAGAGAGACCCAGTACTTC. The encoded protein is CASSVGNRLRETQYF.

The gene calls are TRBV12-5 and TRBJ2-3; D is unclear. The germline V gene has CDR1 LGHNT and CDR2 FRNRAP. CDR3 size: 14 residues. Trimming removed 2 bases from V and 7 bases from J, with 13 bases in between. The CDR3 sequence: CASGLTELNHTQYF. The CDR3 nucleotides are TGTGCTAGTGGTTTGACCGAACTGAACCATACGCAGTATTTT.

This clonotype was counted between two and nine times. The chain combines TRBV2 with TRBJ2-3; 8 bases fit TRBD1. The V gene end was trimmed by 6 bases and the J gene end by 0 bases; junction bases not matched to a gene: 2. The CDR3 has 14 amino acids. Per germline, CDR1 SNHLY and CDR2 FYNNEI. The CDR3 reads CASRDRASTDTQYF. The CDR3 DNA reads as TGTGCCAGCAGGGACAGGGCCAGCACAGATACGCAGTATTTT.

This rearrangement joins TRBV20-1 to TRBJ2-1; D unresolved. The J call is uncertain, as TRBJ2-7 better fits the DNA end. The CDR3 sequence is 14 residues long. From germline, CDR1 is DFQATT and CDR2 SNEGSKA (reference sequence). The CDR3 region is CSAPGEISYNEQYF. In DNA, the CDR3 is TGCAGTGCGCCCGGAGAGATATCCTACAATGAGCAGTACTTC.

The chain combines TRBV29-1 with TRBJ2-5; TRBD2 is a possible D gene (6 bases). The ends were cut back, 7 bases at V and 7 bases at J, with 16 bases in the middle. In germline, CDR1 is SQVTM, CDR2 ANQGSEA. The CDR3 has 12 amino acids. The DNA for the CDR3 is TGCAGCGGGGAAGGCGGGATCGGGACCCAGTACTTC. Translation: CSGEGGIGTQYF.

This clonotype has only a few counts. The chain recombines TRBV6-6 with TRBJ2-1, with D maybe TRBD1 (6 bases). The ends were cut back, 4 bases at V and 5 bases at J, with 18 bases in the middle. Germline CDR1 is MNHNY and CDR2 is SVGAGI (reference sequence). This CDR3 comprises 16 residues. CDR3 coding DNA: TGTGCCAGCAGTTCCCTACAGGGAATTGGGCACAATGAGCAGTTCTTC. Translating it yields CASSSLQGIGHNEQFF.

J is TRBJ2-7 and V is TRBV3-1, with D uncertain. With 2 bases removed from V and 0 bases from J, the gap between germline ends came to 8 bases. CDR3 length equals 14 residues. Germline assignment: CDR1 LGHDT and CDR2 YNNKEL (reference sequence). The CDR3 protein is CASSQRADSYEQYF. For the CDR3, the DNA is TGTGCCAGCAGCCAACGGGCAGACTCCTACGAGCAGTACTTC.

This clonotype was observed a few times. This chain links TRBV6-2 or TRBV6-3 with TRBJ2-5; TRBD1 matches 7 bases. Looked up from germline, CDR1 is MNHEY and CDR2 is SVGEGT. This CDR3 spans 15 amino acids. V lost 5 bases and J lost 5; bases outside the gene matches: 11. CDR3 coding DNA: TGTGCCAGCAGTATCCCACAGGGGATGATTGAGACCCAGTACTTC. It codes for CASSIPQGMIETQYF.

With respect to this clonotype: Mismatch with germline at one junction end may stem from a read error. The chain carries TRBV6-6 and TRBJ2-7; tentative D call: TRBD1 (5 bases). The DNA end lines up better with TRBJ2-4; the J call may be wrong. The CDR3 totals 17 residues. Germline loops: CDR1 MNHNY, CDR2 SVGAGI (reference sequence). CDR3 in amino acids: CASGYAGAGPGANIQYF. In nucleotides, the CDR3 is TGTGCCAGCGGTTACGCTGGCGCCGGTCCTGGGGCAAACATTCAGTACTTC.